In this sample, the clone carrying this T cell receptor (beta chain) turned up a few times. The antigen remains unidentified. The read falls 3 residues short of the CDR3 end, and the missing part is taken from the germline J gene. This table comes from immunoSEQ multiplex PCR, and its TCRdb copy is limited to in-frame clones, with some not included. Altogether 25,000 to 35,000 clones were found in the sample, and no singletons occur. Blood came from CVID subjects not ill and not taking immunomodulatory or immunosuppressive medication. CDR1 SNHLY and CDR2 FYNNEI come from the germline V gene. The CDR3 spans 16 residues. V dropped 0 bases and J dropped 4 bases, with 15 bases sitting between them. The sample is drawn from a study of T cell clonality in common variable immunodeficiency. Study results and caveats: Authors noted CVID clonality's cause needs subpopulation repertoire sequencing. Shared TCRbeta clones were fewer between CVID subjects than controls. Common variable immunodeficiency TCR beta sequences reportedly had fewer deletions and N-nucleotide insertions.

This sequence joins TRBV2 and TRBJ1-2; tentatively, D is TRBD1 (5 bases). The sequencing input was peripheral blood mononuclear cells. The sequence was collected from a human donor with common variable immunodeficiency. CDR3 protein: CASSEAGGGSVYGYTF. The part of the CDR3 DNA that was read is TGTGCCAGCAGTGAAGCGGGGGGGGGAAGTGTCTATGGC.